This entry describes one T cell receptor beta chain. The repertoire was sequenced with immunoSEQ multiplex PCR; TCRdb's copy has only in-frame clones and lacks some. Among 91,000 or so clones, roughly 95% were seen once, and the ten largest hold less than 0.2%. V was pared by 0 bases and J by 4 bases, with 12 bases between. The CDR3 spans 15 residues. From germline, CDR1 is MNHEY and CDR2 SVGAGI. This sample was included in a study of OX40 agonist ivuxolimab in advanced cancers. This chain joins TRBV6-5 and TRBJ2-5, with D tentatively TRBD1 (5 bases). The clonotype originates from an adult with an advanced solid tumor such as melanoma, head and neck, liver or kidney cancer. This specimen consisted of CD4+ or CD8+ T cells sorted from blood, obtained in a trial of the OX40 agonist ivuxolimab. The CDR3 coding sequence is TGTGCCAGCAGTTACTCAGCGTCAGGGCGAGAGACCCAGTACTTC. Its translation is CASSYSASGRETQYF.